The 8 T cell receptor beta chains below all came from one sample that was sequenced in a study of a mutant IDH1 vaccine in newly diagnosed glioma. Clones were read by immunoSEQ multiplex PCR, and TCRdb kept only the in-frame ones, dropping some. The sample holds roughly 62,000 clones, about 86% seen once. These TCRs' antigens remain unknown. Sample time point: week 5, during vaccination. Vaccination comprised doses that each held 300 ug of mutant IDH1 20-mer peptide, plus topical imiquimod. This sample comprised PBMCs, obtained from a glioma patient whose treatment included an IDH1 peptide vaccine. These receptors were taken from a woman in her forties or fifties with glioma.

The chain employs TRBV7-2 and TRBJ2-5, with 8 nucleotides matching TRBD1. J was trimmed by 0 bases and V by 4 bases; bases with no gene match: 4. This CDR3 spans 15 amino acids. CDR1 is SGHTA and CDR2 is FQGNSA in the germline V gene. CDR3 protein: CASSSDRVYQETQYF. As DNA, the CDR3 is TGTGCCAGCAGCTCGGACAGGGTATACCAAGAGACCCAGTACTTC.

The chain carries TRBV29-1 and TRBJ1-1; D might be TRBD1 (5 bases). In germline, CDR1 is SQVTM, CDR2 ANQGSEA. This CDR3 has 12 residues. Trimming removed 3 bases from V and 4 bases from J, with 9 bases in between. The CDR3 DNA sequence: TGCAGCGTTGATCGGGGACTCACTGAAGCTTTCTTT. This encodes CSVDRGLTEAFF.

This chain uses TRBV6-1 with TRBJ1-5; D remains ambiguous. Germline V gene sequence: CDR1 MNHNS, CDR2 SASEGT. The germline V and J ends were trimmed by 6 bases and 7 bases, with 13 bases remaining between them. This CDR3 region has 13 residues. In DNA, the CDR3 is TGTGCCAGCAGAGTACACGAGCCACAGCCCCAGCATTTT. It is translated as CASRVHEPQPQHF.

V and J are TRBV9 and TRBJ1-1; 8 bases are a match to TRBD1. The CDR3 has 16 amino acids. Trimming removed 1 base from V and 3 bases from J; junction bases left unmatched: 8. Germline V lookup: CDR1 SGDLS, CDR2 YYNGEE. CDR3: CASSVRLDREDTEAFF. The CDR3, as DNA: TGTGCCAGCAGCGTACGCTTGGACAGGGAGGACACTGAAGCTTTCTTT.

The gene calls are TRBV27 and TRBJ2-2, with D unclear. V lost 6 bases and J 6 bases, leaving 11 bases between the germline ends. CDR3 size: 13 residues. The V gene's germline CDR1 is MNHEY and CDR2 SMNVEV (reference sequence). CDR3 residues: CASSLDWAGELFF. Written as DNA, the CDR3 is TGTGCCAGCAGCTTAGATTGGGCCGGGGAGCTGTTTTTT.

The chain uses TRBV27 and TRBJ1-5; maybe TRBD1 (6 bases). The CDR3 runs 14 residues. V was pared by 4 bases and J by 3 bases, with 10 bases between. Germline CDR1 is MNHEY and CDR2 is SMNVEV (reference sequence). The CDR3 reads CASSSTGPNQPQHF. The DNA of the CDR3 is TGTGCCAGCAGTTCAACAGGGCCCAATCAGCCCCAGCATTTT.

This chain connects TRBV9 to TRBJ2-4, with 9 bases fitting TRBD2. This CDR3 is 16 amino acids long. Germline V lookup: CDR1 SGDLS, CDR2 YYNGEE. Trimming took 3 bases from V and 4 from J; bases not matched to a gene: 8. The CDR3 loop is CASSAASAGGKNIQYF. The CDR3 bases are TGTGCCAGCAGCGCCGCCTCAGCGGGGGGAAAAAACATTCAGTACTTC.

CDR3 sequence reads: CASSRGPKGGNTIYF. The CDR3 nucleotides are TGTGCCAGCAGCCGGGGACCCAAGGGTGGAAACACCATATATTTT. This chain uses TRBV6-5 with TRBJ1-3; D may be TRBD1 (5 bases). The CDR3 has 15 amino acids. Trimming took 6 bases from V and 3 from J, leaving 15 bases between them. CDR1 is MNHEY, CDR2 SVGAGI, per germline.